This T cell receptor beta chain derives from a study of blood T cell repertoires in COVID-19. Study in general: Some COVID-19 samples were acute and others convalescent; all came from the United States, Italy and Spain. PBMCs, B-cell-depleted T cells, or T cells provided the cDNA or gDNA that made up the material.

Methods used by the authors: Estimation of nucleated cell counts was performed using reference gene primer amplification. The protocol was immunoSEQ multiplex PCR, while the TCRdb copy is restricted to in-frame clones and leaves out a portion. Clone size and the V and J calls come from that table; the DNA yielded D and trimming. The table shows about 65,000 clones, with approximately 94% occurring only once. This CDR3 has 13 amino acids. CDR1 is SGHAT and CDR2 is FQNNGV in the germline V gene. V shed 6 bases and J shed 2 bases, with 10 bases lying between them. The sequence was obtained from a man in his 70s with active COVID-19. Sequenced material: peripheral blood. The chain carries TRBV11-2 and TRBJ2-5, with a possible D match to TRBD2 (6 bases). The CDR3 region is CASSIGLQETQYF. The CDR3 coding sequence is TGTGCCAGCAGTATAGGACTACAAGAGACCCAGTACTTC.